The clone carrying this TCR beta chain was seen more than once but under ten times. The table came from immunoSEQ multiplex PCR; TCRdb's copy has only in-frame clones and leaves some out. This sample has roughly 73,000 clones; 82% occur once, and the top ten carry less than 2%. The source of the sample is a study of blood T cell repertoires in COVID-19. Study at large: In each case, the material was cDNA or gDNA derived from T cells, B-cell-depleted T cells, or PBMCs.

With 3 bases clipped from V and 4 bases from J, the junction kept 4 bases outside the gene matches. There are 14 residues in the CDR3. CDR1 is SGHRS, CDR2 YFSETQ, per germline. The source material was peripheral blood. This chain links TRBV5-1 with TRBJ1-3; 7 bases line up with TRBD1. The receptor comes from a woman aged 55-69 years with acute or convalescent COVID-19. The chain's CDR3 is CASSSGTVGNTIYF. In nucleotides, the CDR3 is TGCGCCAGCAGCTCCGGGACAGTCGGAAACACCATATATTTT.